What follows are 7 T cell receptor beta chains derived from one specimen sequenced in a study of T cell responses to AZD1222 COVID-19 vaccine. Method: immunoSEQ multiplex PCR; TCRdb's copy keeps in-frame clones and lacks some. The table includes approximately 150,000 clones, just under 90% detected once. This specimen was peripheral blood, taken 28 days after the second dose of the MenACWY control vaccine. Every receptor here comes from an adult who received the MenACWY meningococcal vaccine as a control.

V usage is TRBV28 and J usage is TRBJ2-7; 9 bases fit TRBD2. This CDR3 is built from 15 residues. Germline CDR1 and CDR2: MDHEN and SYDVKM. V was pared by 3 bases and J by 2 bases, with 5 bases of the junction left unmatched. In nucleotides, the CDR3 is TGTGCCAGCAGTTTTGCCGGCGGGAGGGCCTACGAGCAGTACTTC. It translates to CASSFAGGRAYEQYF.

The CDR3 sequence is CASSQVDSGYALNTGELFF. CDR3 in DNA: TGCGCCAGCAGCCAAGTAGATAGCGGGTACGCCTTGAACACCGGGGAGCTGTTTTTT. This chain joins TRBV4-3 and TRBJ2-2; 7 nucleotides align to TRBD2. The CDR3 loop spans 19 amino acids. Germline CDR1 is LGHNA and CDR2 is YSLEER. V lost 1 base, J lost 1 base, and 12 bases stayed unmatched.

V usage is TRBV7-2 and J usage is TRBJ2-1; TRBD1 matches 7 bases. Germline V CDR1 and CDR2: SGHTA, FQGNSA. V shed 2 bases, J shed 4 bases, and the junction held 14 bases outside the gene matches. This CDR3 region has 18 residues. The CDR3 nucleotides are TGTGCCAGCAGCTTACGTTATATCGTCGGGACAGCTTACAATGAGCAGTTCTTC. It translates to CASSLRYIVGTAYNEQFF.

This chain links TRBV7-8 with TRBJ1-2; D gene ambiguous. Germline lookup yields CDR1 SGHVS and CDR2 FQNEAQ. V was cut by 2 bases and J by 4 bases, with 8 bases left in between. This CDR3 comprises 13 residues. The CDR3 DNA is TGTGCCAGCAGCTTATACGGCCTCTATGGCTACACCTTC. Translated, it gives CASSLYGLYGYTF.

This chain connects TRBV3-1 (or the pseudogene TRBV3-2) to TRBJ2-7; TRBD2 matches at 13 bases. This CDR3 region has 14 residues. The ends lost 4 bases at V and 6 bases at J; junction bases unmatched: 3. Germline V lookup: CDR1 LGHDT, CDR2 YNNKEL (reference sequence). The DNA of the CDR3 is TGTGCCAGCAGCCGGACTAGCGGGAGTTTCGAGCAGTACTTC. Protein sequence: CASSRTSGSFEQYF.

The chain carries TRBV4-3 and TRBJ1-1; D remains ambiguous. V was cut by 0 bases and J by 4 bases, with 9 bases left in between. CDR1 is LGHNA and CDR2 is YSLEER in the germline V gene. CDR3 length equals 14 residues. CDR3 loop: CASSQDYTGTEAFF. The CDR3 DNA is TGCGCCAGCAGCCAAGATTATACGGGCACTGAAGCTTTCTTT.

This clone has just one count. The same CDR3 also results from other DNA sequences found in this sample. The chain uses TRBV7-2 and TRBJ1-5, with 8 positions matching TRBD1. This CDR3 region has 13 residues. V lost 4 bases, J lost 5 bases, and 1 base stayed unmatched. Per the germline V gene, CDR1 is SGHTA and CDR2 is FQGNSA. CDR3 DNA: TGTGCCAGCAGCTCACAGGGGGATCAGCCCCAGCATTTT. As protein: CASSSQGDQPQHF.